This T cell receptor beta chain originates from a study of siplizumab effects on memory and regulatory T cells. Libraries were prepared by immunoSEQ multiplex PCR; TCRdb keeps only in-frame clonotypes and omits some of them. The table records approximately 100,000 clones, about 94% of them present only once. The ends lost 3 bases at V and 10 bases at J; junction bases unmatched: 6. CDR1 and CDR2 from the germline V gene are LNHDA and SQIVND (reference sequence). The CDR3 extends over 15 amino acids. As to this clone: Its antigen is not identified.

Regarding the study as a whole: Siplizumab caused a significant drop in alloreactive sequences traceable to unstimulated CD4+ memory cells. Tracing alloreactive clones into unstimulated subsets worked for only a minor fraction of them. Naive T cell populations appeared to exhibit greater diversity than memory cells and appeared to be major alloresponse contributors.

This sequence originates from a human donor in good health. The V call is TRBV19, the J call TRBJ2-1; 13 positions agree with TRBD2. The sequencing input was non-Treg CD4+ T cells sorted from blood. CDR3 coding DNA: TGTGCCAGTAGTATCACTAGCGGGGGGGTGTGGGAGCAGTTCTTC. Translating it yields CASSITSGGVWEQFF.